These 8 T cell receptor beta chains were sequenced from one sample in a study of CD8 T cells in Susac syndrome. Reverse transcription of about 0.45 to 1 ug RNA was carried out with random hexamers. TCRdb fed the immunoSEQ multiplex PCR reads into MiXCR, producing one record per CDR3 protein. The sample yields about 69,000 distinct CDR3 sequences, roughly nine tenths seen once. The sample was CD8+ T cells from PBMCs. The receptors were sampled from a human donor with multiple sclerosis.

J is TRBJ1-2 and V is TRBV5-1; D is unresolved. Per germline, CDR1 SGHRS and CDR2 YFSETQ. V shed 0 bases and J shed 0 bases, with 15 bases lying between them. The CDR3 extends over 17 amino acids. Here the CDR3 reads CASSLDLNIGANYGYTF. As DNA, the CDR3 is TGCGCCAGCAGCTTGGATCTGAATATCGGAGCTAACTATGGCTACACCTTC.

The rearrangement links TRBV5-4 to TRBJ2-7; D is undetermined. V lost 4 bases, J lost 2 bases, and 7 bases lay in between. The CDR3 runs to 12 residues. Germline lookup yields CDR1 SGHNT and CDR2 YYREEE (reference sequence). The CDR3 loop reads CASSLHPYEQYF. The CDR3 region has the DNA TGTGCCAGCAGCCTACACCCCTACGAGCAGTACTTC.

This clonotype was detected once. This chain joins TRBV3-1 and TRBJ2-3, with D maybe TRBD2 (7 bases). V was trimmed by 8 bases and J by 1 base, leaving 16 bases between them. Per the germline V gene, CDR1 is LGHDT and CDR2 is YNNKEL (reference sequence). This CDR3 comprises 15 residues. In nucleotides, the CDR3 is TGTGCCAGCGGGGGCCGGGGGGTGGGCACAGATACGCAGTATTTT. This translates into CASGGRGVGTDTQYF.

This chain connects TRBV9 to TRBJ2-1, with D maybe TRBD2 (6 bases). V was shortened by 4 bases and J by 3 bases, with 14 bases between the two germline ends. CDR1 is SGDLS and CDR2 is YYNGEE in the germline V gene. This CDR3 contains 15 residues. This chain's CDR3 is CASSPLASNYNEQFF. CDR3 bases: TGTGCCAGCAGCCCTCTAGCGTCCAACTACAATGAGCAGTTCTTC.

This clonotype has only one observation. CDR3 in amino acids: CAWSGESGYNEQFF. Written as DNA, the CDR3 is TGTGCCTGGAGTGGAGAAAGCGGGTACAATGAGCAGTTCTTC. The chain couples TRBV30 to TRBJ2-1; the D gene is possibly TRBD2 (6 bases). Germline V gives CDR1 GTSNPN, CDR2 SVGIG (reference sequence). With 1 base removed from V and 4 bases from J, the gap between germline ends came to 11 bases. The CDR3 totals 14 residues.

The J gene is TRBJ1-1, the V gene TRBV7-9; D ambiguous. The CDR3 length is 14 residues. The V end was cut by 6 bases, the J end by 1 base, with 12 bases between. Germline CDR1 SEHNR, CDR2 FQNEAQ (reference sequence). CDR3 residues: CASSEAKPNTEAFF. CDR3 bases: TGTGCCAGCAGTGAGGCTAAGCCGAACACTGAAGCTTTCTTT.

CDR3 sequence: CASSIRLGSDGYTF. The CDR3, as DNA: TGCGCCAGCAGCATACGACTCGGTAGCGATGGCTACACCTTC. J is TRBJ1-2 and V is TRBV5-1; D gene uncertain. Germline V gene data show CDR1 as SGHRS and CDR2 as YFSETQ. V was shortened by 4 bases and J by 6 bases, with 16 bases between the two germline ends. The CDR3 is made up of 14 amino acids.

This chain connects TRBV4-1 to TRBJ2-7; 9 bases are shared with TRBD1. J lost 4 bases, V lost 4 bases, and 8 bases had no gene match. The CDR3 is 15 amino acids. Germline CDR1 is MGHRA and CDR2 is YSYEKL. CDR3 in amino acids: CASSRAPGQGYEQYF. The DNA for the CDR3 is TGCGCCAGCAGCCGCGCACCGGGACAGGGTTACGAGCAGTACTTC.